This T cell receptor beta chain is drawn from a study of blood T cell repertoires in COVID-19 (dated by TCRdb to about 2020). Study-wide context: Samples covering the acute and convalescent phases of COVID-19 were provided by collaborators in the United States, Italy and Spain. The sample metadata nearly always contained a de-identified subject ID, COVID-19 status, age in years and sex. A freely available public database, intended as a resource for researchers studying the immune response to SARS-CoV-2, is where the repertoires were released. The prospective study material was composed of cDNA or gDNA derived from T cells, B-cell-depleted T cells, or PBMCs. The dataset comprised deeply sampled blood TCRbeta repertoires from subjects exposed to, actively infected with, or recovered from COVID-19. HLA class I and class II types, where available, came from metadata supplied by the sample provider rather than from assay-based typing. The samples were drawn from the first 160 participants of the ongoing ImmuneRACE study and from some 1,300 subjects provided by 6 global collaborators. Summary of the overall study and its limitations: How much clinical and demographic metadata was included differed by source and by participant, and the metadata was provided uncurated.

Regarding this clone: Its cognate antigen has yet to be identified. Per-nucleotide qualities are absent, and no much larger clonotype sits a single base away.

TCRbeta CDR3 regions were amplified from genomic DNA using the immunoSEQ Assay, a bias-controlled multiplex PCR. Per the source publication's procedure: Nucleated cell counts per sample were estimated from amplification of reference gene primers within the assay. To quantify the absolute abundance of each unique TCRbeta CDR3 rearrangement, sequence reads were collapsed and filtered. For each sample, productive Simpson clonality was calculated as the square root of Simpson's diversity index across productive rearrangements. The table comes from immuneACCESS by way of TCRdb, which keeps in-frame sequences with V and J called. Part of the clones is missing from these tables; in studies checked, under half for an unresolved V gene and the rest for unknown reasons. V and J calls and clone size come straight from that table; D and trimming were deduced from the DNA. The sample table records 250,000 to 350,000 clones; more than 70% of these occur just once. Under 5.5% of the sample rests with the top ten.

In the prospective study, participants were about 18 to 95 years old, resided in fewer than 25 geographic areas of the United States, and were enrolled through a virtual design. In the prospective study, participants were assigned to cohorts based on the clinical history participants reported in a screening survey and a study questionnaire. ImmuneRACE Cohort 3 recovered participants were defined by two consecutive negative NP/OP PCR tests, healthcare professional clearance, or symptom resolution. In the prospective study, mobile phlebotomists collected whole blood, serum and a nasopharyngeal or oropharyngeal swab from each participant. Additional blood draws and questionnaires over an approximately 2-month period could optionally be provided by prospective study participants. Before DNA extraction, prospective study blood samples were shipped either frozen or at room temperature. The CDR3 covers 13 residues, taking in both the cysteine and the phenylalanine. Of all the DNA, just the CDR3 is kept, 39 bases in frame from base 1. Trimming leaves V shorter by 10 bases and J shorter by 5 bases, with the junction holding 9 bases beyond the gene matches. According to the germline V gene, CDR1 reads MNHEY and CDR2 reads SVGAGI.

Source material: PBMCs or T cells enriched from blood (not recorded which). The origin of this receptor is a woman in her 30s who had recovered from COVID-19. The chain is encoded by TRBV6-5 joined to TRBJ2-7; the central 9 bases match TRBD1. The bases read TGTGCCACCAAGGGGACAGGGTACCACGAGCAGTACTTC. This codes for CATKGTGYHEQYF.